This T cell receptor beta chain stems from a study of T cell responses to AZD1222 COVID-19 vaccine. Combined were second doses at about 4 or about 12 weeks. The germline V gene has CDR1 SGHDT and CDR2 YYEEEE. With 2 bases clipped from V and 2 bases from J, the junction kept 1 base outside the gene matches. CDR3 length: 14 amino acids. This table comes from immunoSEQ multiplex PCR, and its TCRdb copy is limited to in-frame clones, with some not included. The sample gives approximately 130,000 clones, roughly 88% of which show up once; around 5% is in the top ten. V is TRBV5-6 and J is TRBJ1-2; 9 bases are a match to TRBD1. This TCR came from an adult who received the AZD1222 COVID-19 vaccine. Sequencing was performed on peripheral blood, taken 28 days after the second AZD1222 dose. This CDR3 is CASSLGQGNYGYTF. DNA for the CDR3: TGTGCCAGCAGCTTAGGACAGGGGAACTATGGCTACACCTTC.